A selection of T cell receptor beta chains follows, all from one sample in a study of shared clonotypes between healthy human individuals. Produced via immunoSEQ multiplex PCR; TCRdb's table is partial and in-frame only. This sample yields millions of clones, of which more than 85% are seen a single time; about 0.37% belongs to the top ten. The sample consisted of naive CD4+ T cells from PBMCs. The receptor set was obtained from a man aged 18 to 29 in good health. Some clones in this sample may be carry-over from other donors' samples. The CDR3 runs from the conserved cysteine through the conserved F or W. D genes are given only for firm matches. Part of the rows lack a size; the others show once, few, many or a class for expanded clones.

TRBV11-3,.,TRBJ2-1,.,CASSFSGNNEQFF,TGTGCCAGCAGCTTTTCAGGGAACAATGAGCAGTTCTTC
TRBV14,.,TRBJ2-7,.,CASSPYYEQYF,TGTGCCAGCAGCCCGTACTACGAGCAGTACTTC
TRBV9,.,TRBJ2-6,.,CASTLLGAGANVLTF,TGTGCCAGCACCCTTTTAGGGGCTGGGGCCAACGTCCTGACTTTC
TRBV10-3,TRBD1,TRBJ2-5,.,CAISQGDRGGETQYF,TGTGCCATCAGCCAGGGTGACAGGGGAGGAGAGACCCAGTACTTC
TRBV6-6,TRBD1,TRBJ2-7,.,CATERTGPYEQYF,TGTGCCACAGAGCGGACAGGGCCCTACGAGCAGTACTTC
TRBV10-3,.,TRBJ2-5,.,CAISVGVRSKQETQYF,TGTGCCATCAGTGTGGGGGTTCGCTCGAAGCAAGAGACCCAGTACTTC
TRBV5-4,.,TRBJ1-4,.,CASSLGGAREKLFF,TGTGCCAGCAGCTTAGGGGGGGCACGAGAAAAACTGTTTTTT
TRBV5-1,.,TRBJ2-1,.,CASSLSSGRAFF,TGCGCCAGCAGCTTGAGTAGCGGTAGGGCTTTCTTC
TRBV5-4,.,TRBJ2-1,.,CASSLARASDSYNEQFF,TGTGCCAGCAGTCTTGCCCGGGCTAGCGACTCCTACAATGAGCAGTTCTTC
TRBV6-4,.,TRBJ2-7,.,CASSDSHRAHEQYF,TGTGCCAGCAGTGACTCACACAGGGCGCACGAGCAGTACTTC
TRBV6-5,.,TRBJ2-7,.,CASSPGGPEQYF,TGTGCCAGCAGTCCCGGGGGGCCCGAGCAGTACTTC
TRBV6-6,TRBD1,TRBJ1-1,.,CASSYPDRQAFF,TGTGCCAGCAGTTACCCGGACAGGCAAGCTTTCTTT
TRBV7-6,TRBD2,TRBJ2-3,.,CASSLRASGKADTQYF,TGTGCCAGCAGCTTAAGGGCTAGCGGGAAAGCCGATACGCAGTATTTT
TRBV29-1,TRBD2,TRBJ2-5,.,CSVDSLAGDRGTQYF,TGCAGCGTTGATTCACTAGCGGGAGACCGCGGGACCCAGTACTTC
TRBV27,.,TRBJ1-1,.,CASSFGRAKALNTEAFF,TGTGCCAGCAGTTTTGGCAGGGCCAAGGCATTGAACACTGAAGCTTTCTTT
TRBV27,.,TRBJ2-7,.,CASSLGPGSVEQYF,TGTGCCAGCAGTTTAGGACCGGGATCGGTCGAGCAGTACTTC
TRBV9,.,TRBJ1-1,.,CASSVSGGRWGEAFF,TGTGCCAGCAGCGTTTCTGGGGGGCGATGGGGTGAAGCTTTCTTT
TRBV18,.,TRBJ2-2,.,CASSPVTGELFF,TGTGCCAGCTCACCGGTTACCGGGGAGCTGTTTTTT
TRBV9,.,TRBJ2-6,.,CASSAVLSGANVLTF,TGTGCCAGCAGCGCGGTACTCTCTGGGGCCAACGTCCTGACTTTC
TRBV7-7,.,TRBJ1-1,few,CASSSITMNTEAFF,TGTGCCAGCAGCTCGATAACTATGAACACTGAAGCTTTCTTT
TRBV6-7,TRBD2,TRBJ2-1,.,CASPSRGLAGGPSHNEQFF,TGTGCCAGCCCTTCAAGAGGGCTAGCGGGAGGGCCCTCCCACAATGAGCAGTTCTTC
TRBV7-3,.,TRBJ1-5,.,CASLPTGPSKNSNQPQHF,TGTGCCAGCTTACCCACCGGGCCTAGCAAGAATAGCAATCAGCCCCAGCATTTT
TRBV5-8,TRBD1,TRBJ2-1,.,CASSLGQGAHNEQFF,TGTGCCAGCAGCTTGGGGCAGGGGGCCCACAATGAGCAGTTCTTC
TRBV29-1,.,TRBJ2-5,.,CSVSQLLGETQYF,TGCAGCGTTTCGCAGCTCTTAGGGGAGACCCAGTACTTC
TRBV7-8,.,TRBJ1-5,.,CASSNLWGSNQPQHF,TGTGCCAGCAGTAACTTGTGGGGTAGCAATCAGCCCCAGCATTTT
TRBV29-1,.,TRBJ1-1,.,CSVEGLGQNTEAFF,TGCAGCGTTGAAGGCTTAGGGCAAAACACTGAAGCTTTCTTT
TRBV28,.,TRBJ2-3,.,CASRWRVADTQYF,TGTGCCAGCAGATGGCGGGTGGCAGATACGCAGTATTTT
TRBV20-1,.,TRBJ1-1,.,CSAEAHTEAFF,TGCAGTGCGGAAGCTCACACTGAAGCTTTCTTT
TRBV15,TRBD1,TRBJ2-3,.,CATSRDRPGTGNTDTQYF,TGTGCCACCAGCAGAGATCGACCGGGGACAGGCAACACAGATACGCAGTATTTT
TRBV9,TRBD2,TRBJ2-5,.,CASSVLGLAGAETQYF,TGTGCCAGCAGCGTTCTCGGTCTAGCGGGAGCCGAGACCCAGTACTTC